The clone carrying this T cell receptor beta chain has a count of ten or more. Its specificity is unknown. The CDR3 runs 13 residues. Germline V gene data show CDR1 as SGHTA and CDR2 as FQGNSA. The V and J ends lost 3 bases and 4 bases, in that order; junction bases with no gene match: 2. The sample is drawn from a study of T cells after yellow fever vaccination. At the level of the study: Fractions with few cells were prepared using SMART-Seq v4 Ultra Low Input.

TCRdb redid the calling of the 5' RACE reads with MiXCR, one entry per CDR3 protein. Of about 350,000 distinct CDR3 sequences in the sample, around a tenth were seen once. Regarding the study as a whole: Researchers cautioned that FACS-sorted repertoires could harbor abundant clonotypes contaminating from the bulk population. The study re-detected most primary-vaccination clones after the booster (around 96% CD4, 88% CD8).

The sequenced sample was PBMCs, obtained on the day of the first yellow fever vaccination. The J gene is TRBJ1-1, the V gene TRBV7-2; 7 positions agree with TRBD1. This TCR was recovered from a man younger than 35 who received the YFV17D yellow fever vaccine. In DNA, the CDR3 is TGTGCCAGCAGCTTCCCAGGGGGCACTGAAGCTTTCTTT. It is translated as CASSFPGGTEAFF.